This T cell receptor beta chain derives from a study of blood T cell repertoires in COVID-19 (dated by TCRdb to about 2020). With regard to the full study: Samples covering the acute and convalescent phases of COVID-19 were provided by collaborators in the United States, Italy and Spain. The material from the prospective study consisted of cDNA or gDNA derived from T cells, B-cell-depleted T cells, or PBMCs. The dataset comprised deeply sampled blood TCRbeta repertoires from subjects exposed to, actively infected with, or recovered from COVID-19. The repertoires were released in a freely available public database intended as a resource for research on the immune response to SARS-CoV-2. The samples were drawn from the first 160 participants of the ongoing ImmuneRACE study and from some 1,300 subjects provided by 6 global collaborators. A de-identified subject ID, COVID-19 status, age in years and sex were almost always included in the sample metadata. Where HLA class I and class II types were available, the types were taken from metadata supplied by the sample provider, not from assay-based typing.

The table lists this clone with a few counts. Its cognate antigen has yet to be identified. There are no base qualities to consult, and no much larger clone falls within one base. The collaborating institutions used their own protocols to collect whole blood in K2EDTA tubes. For TCRbeta analysis, collaborators shipped samples in one of three forms: frozen whole blood, isolated PBMCs, or DNA extracted from either of those sample types. What the study reported, not specific to this receptor: How much clinical and demographic metadata was included differed by source and by participant, and the metadata was provided uncurated.

Unmatched junction bases come to 15, with V trimmed by 4 bases and J by 6 bases. Taken from cysteine to phenylalanine, the CDR3 has 16 residues. This entry keeps only the CDR3 DNA: 48 bases, framed from base 1. The germline V gene yields SGHDN for CDR1 and FVKESK for CDR2. TCRbeta CDR3 regions were amplified from genomic DNA by means of the immunoSEQ Assay, a bias-controlled multiplex PCR. The published analysis was carried out like this. Nucleated cell counts per sample were estimated from amplification of reference gene primers within the assay. Sequence reads were collapsed and filtered to measure the absolute abundance of every unique TCRbeta CDR3 rearrangement. For each sample, productive Simpson clonality was calculated by taking the square root of Simpson's diversity index across productive rearrangements. TCRdb stores this immuneACCESS table with in-frame sequences only. Part of the clones is absent; in the studies checked, under half of the shortfall reflects unresolved V genes, and no reason is known for the rest. That table furnishes V, J and clone size, whereas the DNA furnished D and trimming. In this sample the table shows roughly 110,000 clones, about three quarters of which occur a single time. The ten largest clonotypes hold around 4.5% of the sample.

The source is a man aged 65 to 79 with acute or convalescent COVID-19. The material sequenced was peripheral blood. The rearrangement combines TRBV14 with TRBJ2-7, and TRBD2 aligns with 7 junction nucleotides. In nucleotide form, the sequence is TGTGCCAGCAGCCCCCGGCCGCCCGGGGGGTCCGGCGAGCAGTACTTC. Translated, it gives CASSPRPPGGSGEQYF.